Here is one T cell receptor (beta chain) with its context. The CDR3 contains 13 residues. The V and J ends lost 2 bases and 1 base respectively, with 5 bases between them. In germline, CDR1 is MNHEY, CDR2 SVGAGI. Those who participated ranged in age from roughly 18 to 100 years and resided in approximately 23 US areas. Recovered participants had two consecutive negative NP/OP PCR tests, healthcare professional clearance, or symptom resolution. This entry comes from a study of blood T cell repertoires in COVID-19. Source study methods: Amplifying reference gene primers gave estimates of nucleated cell counts. Repertoires were generated with immunoSEQ multiplex PCR, while TCRdb's copy carries only in-frame clones and drops some. From that table come the V and J calls and clone size; the DNA was used to work out D and trimming. The sample includes 300,000 to 450,000 clones, roughly 86% of them seen just once.

The chain uses TRBV6-5 and TRBJ1-1, with D uncertain. The specimen sequenced was PBMCs or T cells enriched from blood (not recorded which). This clonotype was sampled from a man aged 25 to 40 who had recovered from COVID-19. The CDR3 bases are TGTGCCAGCAGTTACAACAGGAACACTGAAGCTTTCTTT. It is translated as CASSYNRNTEAFF.